These 27 T cell receptor beta chains share one sample of origin, sequenced in a study of cytomegalovirus exposure and HLA in healthy donors. PCR was performed using 60 Vbeta and 13 Jbeta primers. TCRdb's copy holds only in-frame clones and misses some; the assay was immunoSEQ multiplex PCR. The data hold 95,000 to 100,000 clones, with around four fifths observed a single time. The sequenced material came from PBMCs. The source of these receptors is a man aged 35-49 years in good health and CMV-seronegative.

Only one count was recorded for this clone. The chain joins TRBV7-2 to TRBJ2-7; maybe TRBD2 (6 bases). Germline lookup yields CDR1 SGHTA and CDR2 FQGNSA. This CDR3 is built from 15 residues. The ends were cut back, 3 bases at V and 2 bases at J, with 14 bases in the middle. The chain's CDR3 is CASSFRGLGPYEQYF. DNA of the CDR3: TGTGCCAGCAGCTTCCGGGGACTTGGCCCCTACGAGCAGTACTTC.

This clone turned up a few times. V is TRBV30 and J is TRBJ1-6, with 11 bases fitting TRBD1. Germline loops: CDR1 GTSNPN, CDR2 SVGIG (reference sequence). The CDR3 runs to 15 residues. The trim removed 0 bases at V and 13 bases at J, leaving 8 bases unmatched. The CDR3 nucleotides are TGTGCCTGGAGTGTACGGGGACAGGGGGGTAGGCCCCTCCACTTT. Amino acids: CAWSVRGQGGRPLHF.

The CDR3 coding sequence is TGCGCCAGCAGCTCCGGGATCTCCTATGGCTACACCTTC. Its protein is CASSSGISYGYTF. The gene calls are TRBV5-1 and TRBJ1-2, with no clear D. The germline V gene encodes CDR1 SGHRS and CDR2 YFSETQ. The length of the CDR3 is 13 residues. Trimming took off 3 bases at V and 4 bases at J, with 10 bases between the two ends.

The J gene is TRBJ2-7, the V gene TRBV25-1, with 8 bases that match TRBD2. The germline gives CDR1 MGHDK, CDR2 SYGVNS. The CDR3 contains 17 residues. The ends lost 4 bases at V and 4 bases at J; junction bases unmatched: 15. The CDR3 DNA reads TGTGCCAGCAGTGGCTCCGCTAGAAGCGGGGGCCGGTACGAGCAGTACTTC. Protein sequence: CASSGSARSGGRYEQYF.

On this clone itself: At one end the junction does not follow the germline gene, possibly because of a read error. The V gene is TRBV5-4, the J gene TRBJ2-5; 7 nucleotides match TRBD2. The CDR3 covers 14 residues. Germline V gene lookup returns CDR1 SGHNT and CDR2 YYREEE (reference sequence). CDR3 amino acids: CASSPGGFQEAQYF. The CDR3 DNA follows: TGTGCCAGCAGCCCCGGGGGGTTCCAAGAGGCCCAGTACTTC.

The chain combines TRBV9 with TRBJ2-2; D is unclear. The V end lost 3 bases, the J end lost 2 bases, and 5 bases lay between the germline ends. This CDR3 has 13 amino acids. CDR1 is SGDLS and CDR2 is YYNGEE in the germline V gene. The CDR3 nucleotides read TGTGCCAGCAGCGCTAGTAACACCGGGGAGCTGTTTTTT. Its protein product is CASSASNTGELFF.

The CDR3 nucleotides are TGTGCCAGCAGCTGGGGATCTAGCGGGGGCACAGATACGCAGTATTTT. This gives the protein CASSWGSSGGTDTQYF. J is TRBJ2-3 and V is TRBV7-2; 9 bases are a match to TRBD2. Trimming at V came to 4 bases and at J to 1 base, leaving 6 bases not matched to a gene. Germline assignment: CDR1 SGHTA and CDR2 FQGNSA. The length of the CDR3 is 16 residues. Full variable domain (missing parts from reference TRBV7-2 and TRBJ2-3): GAGVSQSPSNKVTEKGKDVELRCDPISGHTALYWYRQSLGQGLEFLIYFQGNSAPDKSGLPSDRFSAERTGGSVSTLTIQRTQQEDSAVYLCASSWGSSGGTDTQYFGPGTRLTVL.

This clone was counted a single time. The V and J genes are TRBV6-5 and TRBJ1-5, with TRBD1 matching over 7 bases. V trimming: 6 bases; J trimming: 1 base; junction bases outside the gene matches: 6. The CDR3 runs to 15 residues. CDR1 and CDR2 from the germline V gene are MNHEY and SVGAGI. For the CDR3, the DNA is TGTGCCAGCAGATCAGAGGGGGCGAGCAATCAGCCCCAGCATTTT. It translates to CASRSEGASNQPQHF.

The gene calls are TRBV2 and TRBJ2-2, with D maybe TRBD2 (6 bases). Germline assignment: CDR1 SNHLY and CDR2 FYNNEI. This CDR3 spans 13 amino acids. V shed 4 bases and J shed 8 bases, with 11 bases lying between them. Here the CDR3 reads CASSVEGTGELFF. CDR3 bases: TGTGCCAGCAGTGTAGAGGGGACTGGGGAGCTGTTTTTT.

Concerning this clone itself: The junction and the germline gene differ at one end; a read error may be behind it. The V and J genes are TRBV7-9 and TRBJ1-1, with D perhaps TRBD1 (6 bases). The germline gives CDR1 SEHNR, CDR2 FQNEAQ (reference sequence). CDR3 length equals 12 residues. CDR3 DNA sequence: TGTTCCAGCAGCGAACAGGGAACTGAAGCTTTCTTT. Translated, it gives CSSSEQGTEAFF.

Concerning this clone itself: Relative to the germline gene, one junction end is altered; a read error may explain this. The sample carries other DNA sequences with the same CDR3. V and J are TRBV7-9 and TRBJ1-1; the D gene is possibly TRBD1 (6 bases). The germline V gene has CDR1 SEHNR and CDR2 FQNEAQ (reference sequence). This CDR3 is 12 amino acids long. As DNA, the CDR3 is TGTTCCAGCAGCTTAGCAGGGGCTGAAGCTTTCTTT. Amino acid sequence: CSSSLAGAEAFF. The entire variable domain, with the rest obtained from reference TRBV7-9 and TRBJ1-1, is as follows: DTGVSQNPRHKITKRGQNVTFRCDPISEHNRLYWYRQTLGQGPEFLTYFQNEAQLEKSRLLSDRFSAERPKGSFSTLEIQRTEQGDSAMYLCSSSLAGAEAFFGQGTRLTVV.

The rearrangement joins TRBV5-1 to TRBJ1-3; 7 positions match TRBD1. Germline CDR1 reads SGHRS; CDR2 reads YFSETQ. V lost 4 bases to trimming and J lost 0 bases; unmatched junction nucleotides: 4. The CDR3 is made up of 15 amino acids. The CDR3 loop reads CASSQTGYSGNTIYF. Written as DNA, the CDR3 is TGCGCCAGCAGCCAGACAGGGTACTCTGGAAACACCATATATTTT.

V and J are TRBV7-9 and TRBJ2-5, with 9 bases that match TRBD2. The end of the DNA fits TRBJ2-7 better, so the J call may be wrong. This CDR3 contains 14 residues. Looked up from germline, CDR1 is SEHNR and CDR2 is FQNEAQ (reference sequence). CDR3 in amino acids: CASSAGLARDEQYF. As DNA, the CDR3 is TGTGCCAGCAGCGCGGGACTAGCTCGGGACGAGCAGTACTTC.

This clone appeared once. This rearrangement joins TRBV7-2 to TRBJ2-7, with TRBD2 as a possible D gene (6 bases). The CDR3 totals 17 residues. Germline-derived CDR1 and CDR2 are SGHTA and FQGNSA. V was cut by 5 bases and J by 1 base, with 21 bases left in between. DNA of the CDR3: TGTGCCAGCAGCACTATGGACGGGGGAAGAGGTTCCTACGAGCAGTACTTC. Amino acid sequence: CASSTMDGGRGSYEQYF.

The rearrangement joins TRBV4-3 to TRBJ2-1; weak D call: TRBD2 (6 bases). The CDR3 extends over 16 amino acids. V dropped 0 bases and J dropped 6 bases, with 15 bases sitting between them. The germline gives CDR1 LGHNA, CDR2 YSLEER. The DNA for the CDR3 is TGCGCCAGCAGCCAAGAGGTACTAGCCATTCTCAATGAGCAGTTCTTC. As protein: CASSQEVLAILNEQFF.

This clone was recorded once. This chain connects TRBV7-9 to TRBJ1-1, with 8 bases identical to TRBD1. This CDR3 region has 14 residues. The germline CDR1 and CDR2 sequences are SEHNR and FQNEAQ (reference sequence). After removal of 4 bases from V and 6 bases from J, the junction contained 7 bases not matched to a gene. CDR3 sequence: CASSWDRFSAEAFF. The DNA for the CDR3 is TGTGCCAGCAGCTGGGACAGGTTTTCGGCTGAAGCTTTCTTT. Together with reference TRBV7-9 and TRBJ1-1, the CDR3 gives the full variable domain: DTGVSQNPRHKITKRGQNVTFRCDPISEHNRLYWYRQTLGQGPEFLTYFQNEAQLEKSRLLSDRFSAERPKGSFSTLEIQRTEQGDSAMYLCASSWDRFSAEAFFGQGTRLTVV.

The V gene is TRBV28, the J gene TRBJ2-1, with a possible D match to TRBD2 (6 bases). CDR1 MDHEN and CDR2 SYDVKM come from the germline V gene. V lost 7 bases to trimming and J lost 6 bases, with 10 bases between them. This CDR3 is 12 amino acids long. The CDR3 is CASKLAGNEQFF. The CDR3 DNA sequence: TGTGCCAGCAAACTAGCCGGCAATGAGCAGTTCTTC.

This rearrangement joins TRBV19 to TRBJ1-5; a possible D gene is TRBD1 (5 bases). The CDR3 covers 17 residues. Germline V lookup: CDR1 LNHDA, CDR2 SQIVND (reference sequence). The V end was cut by 6 bases, the J end by 0 bases, with 18 bases between. The CDR3 DNA sequence: TGTGCCAGTAGCCCCTGGGGCCGGAGGGATAGCAATCAGCCCCAGCATTTT. Its translation: CASSPWGRRDSNQPQHF.

V gene TRBV14 combines with J gene TRBJ2-3, with 10 bases lining up with TRBD2. The CDR3 runs 13 residues. Trimming removed 0 bases from V and 14 bases from J; junction bases left unmatched: 5. The germline CDR1 and CDR2 sequences are SGHDN and FVKESK. The CDR3 loop reads CASSQDLAGELYF. The CDR3 DNA sequence: TGTGCCAGCAGCCAAGATCTAGCGGGAGAACTGTATTTT.

The chain employs TRBV19 and TRBJ2-7, with TRBD1 identical over 10 bases. The CDR3 has 14 residues. From germline, CDR1 is LNHDA and CDR2 SQIVND (reference sequence). V lost 7 bases and J lost 7; bases outside the gene matches: 10. The chain's CDR3 is CASNPGQGLGEQYF. The CDR3 nucleotides read TGTGCCAGTAACCCGGGACAGGGGTTGGGAGAGCAGTACTTC. The full variable domain, with the rest looked up from reference TRBV19 and TRBJ2-7, is DGGITQSPKYLFRKEGQNVTLSCEQNLNHDAMYWYRQDPGQGLRLIYYSQIVNDFQKGDIAEGYSVSREKKESFPLTVTSAQKNPTAFYLCASNPGQGLGEQYFGPGTRLTVT.

The CDR3 protein is CSAAGAEPQHF. The DNA of the CDR3 is TGCAGTGCCGCAGGGGCCGAGCCCCAGCATTTT. The genes are TRBV20-1 and TRBJ1-5; D might be TRBD1 (6 bases). CDR1 is DFQATT and CDR2 is SNEGSKA in the germline V gene (reference sequence). The V end lost 6 bases, the J end lost 8 bases, and 11 bases lay between the germline ends. This CDR3 spans 11 amino acids.

V usage is TRBV5-4 and J usage is TRBJ2-1; D perhaps matches TRBD1 (6 bases). Looked up from germline, CDR1 is SGHNT and CDR2 is YYREEE (reference sequence). This CDR3 region has 13 residues. Deletions cut 9 bases from V and 9 bases from J, with 19 bases between. CDR3 nucleotide sequence: TGTGCCATTGGTGGTCAGGGGCATCGTGAGCAGTTCTTC. Translation: CAIGGQGHREQFF. Variable domain in full (rest from reference TRBV5-4 and TRBJ2-1): ETGVTQSPTHLIKTRGQQVTLRCSSQSGHNTVSWYQQALGQGPQFIFQYYREEENGRGNFPPRFSGLQFPNYSSELNVNALELDDSALYLCAIGGQGHREQFFGPGTRLTVL.

The chain has TRBV30 and TRBJ2-7; 10 positions match TRBD2. The CDR3 loop spans 14 amino acids. J gave up 7 bases and V 1 base, and 7 bases lay outside the gene matches. Looked up from germline, CDR1 is GTSNPN and CDR2 is SVGIG (reference sequence). The CDR3 region has the DNA TGTGCCTGGAGTGGGAGCGGGGGGGCGGAAGAGCAGTACTTC. Amino acids: CAWSGSGGAEEQYF. Full variable domain (missing parts from reference TRBV30 and TRBJ2-7): SQTIHQWPATLVQPVGSPLSLECTVEGTSNPNLYWYRQAAGRGLQLLFYSVGIGQISSEVPQNLSASRPQDRQFILSSKKLLLSDSGFYLCAWSGSGGAEEQYFGPGTRLTVT.

The chain employs TRBV7-3 and TRBJ2-3, with 16 bases aligning to TRBD2. CDR1 is SGHTA, CDR2 FQGTGA, per germline. The CDR3 spans 20 residues. V trimming: 5 bases; J trimming: 2 bases; junction bases outside the gene matches: 13. Here the CDR3 reads CASSLGTSGGAASYTDTQYF. The CDR3 DNA reads as TGTGCCAGCAGCCTCGGGACTAGCGGGGGGGCCGCTAGTTACACAGATACGCAGTATTTT. Full variable domain (missing parts from reference TRBV7-3 and TRBJ2-3): GAGVSQTPSNKVTEKGKYVELRCDPISGHTALYWYRQSLGQGPEFLIYFQGTGAADDSGLPNDRFFAVRPEGSVSTLKIQRTERGDSAVYLCASSLGTSGGAASYTDTQYFGPGTRLTVL.

The chain carries TRBV2 and TRBJ2-5; 8 nucleotides match TRBD2. The J call could be wrong; TRBJ2-7 is a better fit for the DNA end. The CDR3 sequence is 17 residues long. Germline V CDR1 and CDR2: SNHLY, FYNNEI. CDR3 nucleotide sequence: TGTGCCAGCAGAAGCAGCGGGAGCTTCACCATAGCGTACGAGCAGTACTTC. Its protein product is CASRSSGSFTIAYEQYF.

This rearrangement joins TRBV29-1 to TRBJ2-2; D unclear. The germline CDR1 and CDR2 sequences are SQVTM and ANQGSEA. The CDR3 contains 14 residues. V was trimmed by 4 bases and J by 0 bases, leaving 9 bases between them. The CDR3 region is CSVVSGSNTGELFF. The CDR3 region has the DNA TGCAGCGTTGTCTCCGGGTCGAACACCGGGGAGCTGTTTTTT.

This chain joins TRBV28 and TRBJ1-2; 8 positions match TRBD1. Per germline, CDR1 MDHEN and CDR2 SYDVKM. Trimming at V came to 6 bases and at J to 4 bases, leaving 4 bases not matched to a gene. This CDR3 is 13 amino acids long. The chain's CDR3 is CASRLGTGYGYTF. CDR3 coding DNA: TGTGCCAGCAGGCTCGGGACAGGCTATGGCTACACCTTC.